The source of this T cell receptor (beta chain) is a study of regulatory T cells in long-lasting Graves disease. Study-wide results and caveats: Investigators studied peripheral blood only, not thyroid tissue.

Time point in this sample: persistent/refractory GD, antithyroid drugs over 5 years with positive TRAb. The TCR library was made from RNA extracted from PBMCs. As a group, patients came from one endocrinology department in Xi'an, China. Germline CDR1 reads ENHRY; CDR2 reads SYGVKD. This CDR3 has 15 residues. V gave up 6 bases and J gave up 3 bases; unmatched junction bases: 4. For this clonotype: Its antigen is currently unknown.

Both iRepertoire HTBI primers and Arm-PCR of CDR3 regions were used to build the TCR beta libraries. One entry per CDR3 protein results from TCRdb running MiXCR on the multiplex PCR reads. Here the sample spans under 500,000 distinct CDR3 sequences, 20% being singletons. The chain uses TRBV10-3 and TRBJ2-6, with 8 bases identical to TRBD1. The receptor was derived from a female donor with Graves disease. The sequenced sample was peripheral blood mononuclear cells (PBMCs), obtained when the disease was refractory, from a patient treated with antithyroid drugs. CDR3 protein: CAIRKQGDGANVLTF. The CDR3 DNA sequence: TGTGCCATCAGGAAACAGGGGGATGGGGCCAACGTCCTGACTTTC.